The 31 T cell receptor beta chains in this list originate from one sample, sequenced in a study of T cell repertoires in cytomegalovirus infection. Their antigens are not known. TCRdb ran MiXCR on the reads and lists one entry per CDR3 protein. The sample contains hundreds of thousands of distinct CDR3 sequences, approximately 33% of which appear only once. The sample in question was cultured PBMCs, obtained from culture after CMV antigen stimulation. The receptor set was obtained from a human donor in good health (CMV status not recorded). Some clones in this sample may be carry-over from other donors' samples.

V is TRBV6-5 and J is TRBJ2-3, with 12 bases matching TRBD2. In germline, CDR1 is MNHEY, CDR2 SVGAGI. V dropped 4 bases and J dropped 1; count of bases not matched to a gene: 12. The CDR3 is 19 amino acids. The CDR3 reads CASSLRLAGVTIRTDTQYF. Written as DNA, the CDR3 is TGTGCCAGCAGTTTGCGACTAGCGGGGGTCACAATTCGCACAGATACGCAGTATTTT.

The J gene is TRBJ2-7, the V gene TRBV7-6; TRBD2 aligns across 7 bases. With V trimmed by 1 base and J by 3 bases, 9 bases remained unmatched. CDR1 and CDR2 from the germline V gene are SGHVS and FNYEAQ. This CDR3 has 16 amino acids. The CDR3 loop reads CASSLEGTTKNYEQYF. CDR3 coding DNA: TGTGCCAGCAGCTTAGAGGGGACTACGAAAAACTACGAGCAGTACTTC. The complete variable domain, with remaining parts taken from reference TRBV7-6 and TRBJ2-7, reads GAGVSQSPRYKVTKRGQDVALRCDPISGHVSLYWYRQALGQGPEFLTYFNYEAQQDKSGLPNDRFSAERPEGSISTLTIQRTEQRDSAMYRCASSLEGTTKNYEQYFGPGTRLTVT.

The table lists this clonotype with a few counts. The J gene is TRBJ1-1, the V gene TRBV12-3 or TRBV12-4, with no clear D. Deletions cut 6 bases from V and 0 bases from J, with 11 bases between. This CDR3 has 14 residues. The CDR3 DNA is TGTGCCAGCAGGATAGGACGGGTGAACACTGAAGCTTTCTTT. Amino acids: CASRIGRVNTEAFF.

This clonotype was seen only once. The V call is TRBV2, the J call TRBJ1-2, with 9 bases aligning to TRBD1. Germline V lookup: CDR1 SNHLY, CDR2 FYNNEI. Trimming removed 6 bases from V and 8 bases from J; junction bases left unmatched: 10. CDR3 size: 14 residues. CDR3 nucleotide sequence: TGTGCCAGCAGGCTCCTTGGGACAGGGCAGGGCTACACCTTC. Its protein product is CASRLLGTGQGYTF. The variable domain in full, completed from reference TRBV2 and TRBJ1-2, reads EPEVTQTPSHQVTQMGQEVILRCVPISNHLYFYWYRQILGQKVEFLVSFYNNEISEKSEIFDDQFSVERPDGSNFTLKIRSTKLEDSAMYFCASRLLGTGQGYTFGSGTRLTVV.

The genes are TRBV7-2 and TRBJ2-2; D remains unclear. Between the trimmed V and J ends, which lost 2 bases and 3 bases, there was a span of 7 bases. Per the germline V gene, CDR1 is SGHTA and CDR2 is FQGNSA. CDR3 length equals 14 residues. The CDR3 here is CASSLRAHTGELFF. The CDR3 DNA is TGTGCCAGCAGCTTACGGGCGCACACCGGGGAGCTGTTTTTT.

V usage is TRBV7-7 and J usage is TRBJ2-2, with 7 nucleotides matching TRBD1. V was clipped by 4 bases and J by 6 bases; unmatched bases: 5. Germline V gene data show CDR1 as SSHAT and CDR2 as FNYEAQ (reference sequence). This CDR3 comprises 14 residues. CDR3 DNA sequence: TGTGCCAGCAGCTCCTACAGGGGAGCCGGGGAGCTGTTTTTT. Protein product: CASSSYRGAGELFF. The whole variable domain, remainder taken from reference TRBV7-7 and TRBJ2-2, is GAGVSQSPRYKVTKRGQDVTLRCDPISSHATLYWYQQALGQGPEFLTYFNYEAQPDKSGLPSDRFSAERPEGSISTLTIQRTEQRDSAMYRCASSSYRGAGELFFGEGSRLTVL.

The chain combines TRBV12-3 or TRBV12-4 with TRBJ1-5, with D uncertain. The V end was cut by 5 bases, the J end by 2 bases, with 10 bases between. This CDR3 region has 14 residues. The DNA of the CDR3 is TGTGCCAGCAGTCCCGGGGATCGCAATCAGCCCCAGCATTTT. Amino acids: CASSPGDRNQPQHF.

This clonotype was observed a few times. This rearrangement joins TRBV6-1 to TRBJ1-1; no clear D. The CDR3 has 13 residues. Trimming cost V 6 bases and J 5 bases, with 13 bases left between them. Germline assignment: CDR1 MNHNS and CDR2 SASEGT. The CDR3 sequence is CASRALMGTEAFF. CDR3 DNA sequence: TGTGCCAGCAGAGCGCTAATGGGGACTGAAGCTTTCTTT.

A few counts support this clonotype. J is TRBJ2-7 and V is TRBV11-2; TRBD2 matches at 10 bases. Germline V gene sequence: CDR1 SGHAT, CDR2 FQNNGV. Trimming removed 5 bases from V and 6 bases from J; junction bases left unmatched: 7. CDR3 size: 14 residues. The CDR3 DNA sequence: TGTGCCAGCAGCCCGCTAGCGGGAGTCGGCGAGCAGTACTTC. Amino acids: CASSPLAGVGEQYF.

The rearrangement links TRBV6-2 or TRBV6-3 to TRBJ2-1; D is unclear. CDR1 is MNHEY, CDR2 SVGEGT, per germline. The CDR3 extends over 14 amino acids. Trimming stripped 4 bases from V and 4 bases from J, with 11 bases between. This CDR3 is CASSSRATYNEQFF. The CDR3, as DNA: TGTGCCAGCAGTTCCCGAGCGACGTACAATGAGCAGTTCTTC.

Many counts were recorded for this clonotype. V gene TRBV7-2 combines with J gene TRBJ2-5; TRBD1 aligns across 7 bases. Germline lookup yields CDR1 SGHTA and CDR2 FQGNSA. There are 15 residues in the CDR3. With 5 bases clipped from V and 1 base from J, the junction kept 7 bases outside the gene matches. The CDR3, as DNA: TGTGCCAGCAGCCCCGGGACAGCTCGCCAAGAGACCCAGTACTTC. This codes for CASSPGTARQETQYF.

This clonotype has only a few counts. The rearrangement links TRBV12-3 or TRBV12-4 to TRBJ2-3, with 10 bases identical to TRBD1. The CDR3 length is 16 residues. After removal of 6 bases from V and 6 bases from J, the junction contained 12 bases not matched to a gene. The CDR3 region has the DNA TGTGCCAGCAGGCGATCCGGGACAGGGGTTTTTGATACGCAGTATTTT. It encodes CASRRSGTGVFDTQYF.

This clonotype has just a few counts. The chain carries TRBV6-1 and TRBJ2-1; 9 bases fit TRBD1. The CDR3 runs to 18 residues. V shed 4 bases and J 15 bases; nucleotides not matched to a gene: 25. Per germline, CDR1 MNHNS and CDR2 SASEGT. CDR3 nucleotide sequence: TGTGCCAGCAGTGTTCAGATTGGGGGGACAGGGTCTTTTGCTAGCTTGTTCTTC. Translation: CASSVQIGGTGSFASLFF.

The chain couples TRBV27 to TRBJ2-1; D is possibly TRBD1 or TRBD2 (5 bases each). Germline V gene data show CDR1 as MNHEY and CDR2 as SMNVEV (reference sequence). The CDR3 consists of 15 residues. Trimming cost V 2 bases and J 0 bases, with 8 bases left between them. The CDR3 region is CASSLKGSSYNEQFF. DNA of the CDR3: TGTGCCAGCAGTTTAAAGGGGAGCTCCTACAATGAGCAGTTCTTC.

This clonotype was recorded a few times. The chain recombines TRBV27 with TRBJ1-1; possible D gene TRBD1, 5 bases. The CDR3 sequence is 13 residues long. Germline-derived CDR1 and CDR2 are MNHEY and SMNVEV (reference sequence). V was pared by 0 bases and J by 7 bases, with 9 bases between. CDR3 region: CASSLSGGDEAFF. In DNA, the CDR3 is TGTGCCAGCAGTTTATCGGGGGGGGATGAAGCTTTCTTT.

The J gene is TRBJ1-1, the V gene TRBV12-3 or TRBV12-4; D remains ambiguous. This CDR3 has 11 residues. Deletions cut 7 bases from V and 2 bases from J, with 5 bases between. CDR3 sequence: CASTFNTEAFF. As DNA, the CDR3 is TGTGCCAGCACCTTCAACACTGAAGCTTTCTTT.

The chain is built from TRBV20-1 and TRBJ2-5, with TRBD2 matching over 7 bases. The CDR3 covers 13 residues. After removal of 7 bases from V and 7 bases from J, the junction contained 12 bases not matched to a gene. The germline CDR1 and CDR2 sequences are DFQATT and SNEGSKA (reference sequence). This CDR3 reads CSGGVSGLWTQYF. CDR3 nucleotides: TGCAGTGGTGGGGTTAGCGGGCTTTGGACCCAGTACTTC.

The rearrangement joins TRBV28 to TRBJ2-1; 12 bases line up with TRBD2. The CDR3 spans 19 residues. Unmatched junction bases numbered 15, after V lost 5 bases and J lost 4 bases. CDR1 is MDHEN and CDR2 is SYDVKM in the germline V gene. CDR3 bases: TGTGCCAGCAGTCAAAGCCCGACTAGCGGGGGCCGGAGATACAATGAGCAGTTCTTC. This translates into CASSQSPTSGGRRYNEQFF. The full variable domain, in which reference TRBV28 and TRBJ2-1 provide the parts outside the CDR3, is DVKVTQSSRYLVKRTGEKVFLECVQDMDHENMFWYRQDPGLGLRLIYFSYDVKMKEKGDIPEGYSVSREKKERFSLILESASTNQTSMYLCASSQSPTSGGRRYNEQFFGPGTRLTVL.

The chain is built from TRBV20-1 and TRBJ2-3; the D is unclear. CDR1 is DFQATT and CDR2 is SNEGSKA in the germline V gene (reference sequence). V was pared by 1 base and J by 2 bases, with 4 bases between. CDR3 size: 12 residues. The CDR3: CSARGPTDTQYF. The CDR3 bases are TGCAGTGCTAGAGGACCCACAGATACGCAGTATTTT.

A few counts support this clonotype. The V and J genes are TRBV27 and TRBJ2-5; 11 nucleotides agree with TRBD2. The trim removed 8 bases at V and 2 bases at J, leaving 7 bases unmatched. Germline CDR1 and CDR2: MNHEY and SMNVEV (reference sequence). This CDR3 has 15 amino acids. CDR3 region: CASARLAGTQETQYF. The CDR3, as DNA: TGTGCCAGCGCTCGACTAGCGGGGACACAAGAGACCCAGTACTTC.

The rearrangement links TRBV7-9 to TRBJ2-5; D is undetermined. Germline V gene lookup returns CDR1 SEHNR and CDR2 FQNEAQ (reference sequence). Deletions cut 5 bases from V and 5 bases from J, with 21 bases between. The CDR3 has 16 residues. The CDR3 coding sequence is TGTGCCAGCAGCCTTAGCCGACTTGGCCTCGGGGAGACCCAGTACTTC. Amino acid sequence: CASSLSRLGLGETQYF.

This clonotype has only a few counts. The J gene is TRBJ1-1, the V gene TRBV19; tentative D call: TRBD1 (5 bases). Trimming removed 5 bases from V and 6 bases from J, with 16 bases in between. In germline, CDR1 is LNHDA, CDR2 SQIVND (reference sequence). The CDR3 totals 14 residues. The CDR3 reads CASSRQGGLAEAFF. CDR3 DNA sequence: TGTGCCAGTAGTCGGCAGGGTGGCTTGGCTGAAGCTTTCTTT.

This clonotype was seen a handful of times. The chain employs TRBV7-2 and TRBJ1-6; 7 nucleotides line up with TRBD1. The germline V gene has CDR1 SGHTA and CDR2 FQGNSA. The trim removed 7 bases at V and 3 bases at J, leaving 9 bases unmatched. The CDR3 runs 16 residues. The DNA for the CDR3 is TGTGCCAGCACCTTGACAGGGCGGGTCTATAATTCACCCCTCCACTTT. It codes for CASTLTGRVYNSPLHF.

The chain carries TRBV19 and TRBJ2-7, with D unclear. The CDR3 length is 13 residues. Germline V lookup: CDR1 LNHDA, CDR2 SQIVND (reference sequence). Trimming shortened V by 6 bases and J by 2 bases, and 11 bases separated the two germline ends. The CDR3 DNA sequence: TGTGCCAGTAGCTTCGGGCCCGCCTACGAGCAGTACTTC. Its protein product is CASSFGPAYEQYF.

In this sample, this clonotype turned up a few times. This chain connects TRBV2 to TRBJ1-5; TRBD1 is a possible D gene (5 bases). This CDR3 is built from 14 residues. V was shortened by 5 bases and J by 5 bases, with 13 bases between the two germline ends. Germline V CDR1 and CDR2: SNHLY, FYNNEI. In nucleotides, the CDR3 is TGTGCCAGCAGTTTTGGACATCGTGATCAGCCCCAGCATTTT. This translates into CASSFGHRDQPQHF. The full variable domain, with the rest looked up from reference TRBV2 and TRBJ1-5, is EPEVTQTPSHQVTQMGQEVILRCVPISNHLYFYWYRQILGQKVEFLVSFYNNEISEKSEIFDDQFSVERPDGSNFTLKIRSTKLEDSAMYFCASSFGHRDQPQHFGDGTRLSIL.

This clonotype was detected only a few times. Here the CDR3 DNA reads TGTGCCAGCAGCTTGGGCTGGGGGAGGACTCTCTCGGATGAGCAGTTCTTC. This codes for CASSLGWGRTLSDEQFF. V and J are TRBV5-4 and TRBJ2-1, with a tentative D call TRBD2 (6 bases). The germline V and J ends were trimmed by 0 bases and 8 bases, with 21 bases remaining between them. This CDR3 contains 17 residues. In germline, CDR1 is SGHNT, CDR2 YYREEE (reference sequence).

There are a few counts of this clonotype. V is TRBV12-3 or TRBV12-4 and J is TRBJ1-2; no firm D call. Between the trimmed V and J ends, which lost 0 bases and 4 bases, there was a span of 12 bases. The CDR3 spans 15 residues. CDR3: CASSLALAGRYGYTF. The CDR3 DNA is TGTGCCAGCAGTTTAGCGCTGGCAGGCCGCTATGGCTACACCTTC.

This clonotype was observed a few times. V usage is TRBV6-2 or TRBV6-3 and J usage is TRBJ1-2, with 7 positions matching TRBD1. Germline V gene lookup returns CDR1 MNHEY and CDR2 SVGEGT. Trimming removed 7 bases from V and 8 bases from J; junction bases left unmatched: 10. The CDR3 has 13 amino acids. The CDR3 sequence is CASTTTGEEGYTF. CDR3 nucleotides: TGTGCCAGCACCACCACAGGGGAGGAGGGCTACACCTTC.

The V call is TRBV12-3 or TRBV12-4, the J call TRBJ1-2; D is undetermined. This CDR3 is 13 amino acids long. Deletions cut 5 bases from V and 7 bases from J, with 14 bases between. CDR3 in amino acids: CASSEELKGGYTF. CDR3 sequence (DNA): TGTGCCAGCAGTGAGGAATTGAAAGGTGGCTACACCTTC.

The chain carries TRBV5-4 and TRBJ2-1; D is uncertain. Looked up from germline, CDR1 is SGHNT and CDR2 is YYREEE (reference sequence). CDR3 length: 15 residues. Trimming stripped 0 bases from V and 0 bases from J, with 7 bases between. Here the CDR3 DNA reads TGTGCCAGCAGCTTGGACGGAAACTCCTACAATGAGCAGTTCTTC. It encodes CASSLDGNSYNEQFF.

The chain carries TRBV28 and TRBJ2-3, with D tentatively TRBD2 (5 bases). Deletions cut 5 bases from V and 6 bases from J, with 18 bases between. CDR3 length: 15 residues. Germline loops: CDR1 MDHEN, CDR2 SYDVKM. The DNA of the CDR3 is TGTGCCAGCAGTCCTATAGCGACGTCGGCGGATACGCAGTATTTT. It translates to CASSPIATSADTQYF.